The 15 T cell receptor beta chains presented below share a single source sample, sequenced in a study of T cell responses to AZD1222 COVID-19 vaccine. Profiled with immunoSEQ multiplex PCR; TCRdb holds only in-frame clones, not every one. Of 90,000 to 95,000 clones in the sample, roughly 93% were seen once. Here the sequenced sample was peripheral blood, taken on day 0 of AZD1222 vaccination. Receptor source: an adult in good health.

This clone was observed once. V usage is TRBV12-3 or TRBV12-4 and J usage is TRBJ1-2; D not resolved. This CDR3 spans 12 amino acids. V gave up 3 bases and J gave up 6 bases, with 8 bases separating them. CDR3 sequence reads: CASSFRMDGYTF. CDR3 DNA sequence: TGTGCCAGCAGTTTCCGAATGGATGGCTACACCTTC.

This sequence joins TRBV6-4 and TRBJ1-2, with 7 bases identical to TRBD1. Per the germline V gene, CDR1 is MRHNA and CDR2 is SNTAGT. This CDR3 comprises 13 residues. The trim removed 5 bases at V and 3 bases at J, leaving 3 bases unmatched. CDR3 amino acids: CASSPGGDYGYTF. CDR3 coding DNA: TGTGCCAGCAGTCCAGGGGGTGACTATGGCTACACCTTC.

V and J are TRBV5-1 and TRBJ2-7, with D perhaps matching TRBD1 or TRBD2 (6 bases each). Trimming stripped 3 bases from V and 3 bases from J, with 19 bases between. This CDR3 region has 16 residues. Germline CDR1 is SGHRS and CDR2 is YFSETQ. The CDR3 DNA reads TGCGCCAGCAGCTCCTCCCCCCCGGGGGCCGACTACGAGCAGTACTTC. Amino acid sequence: CASSSSPPGADYEQYF.

The J gene is TRBJ2-2, the V gene TRBV13, with D unresolved. The CDR3 spans 13 residues. Germline V gives CDR1 PRHDT, CDR2 FYEKMQ (reference sequence). V lost 5 bases to trimming and J lost 1 base, with 5 bases between them. For the CDR3, the DNA is TGTGCCAGCAGCCAATGGAACACCGGGGAGCTGTTTTTT. Translating gives CASSQWNTGELFF.

This rearrangement joins TRBV11-1 to TRBJ2-7; D possibly corresponds to TRBD2 (6 bases). The V end was cut by 5 bases, the J end by 3 bases, with 20 bases between. Germline assignment: CDR1 SGHAT and CDR2 FQDESV (reference sequence). This CDR3 is built from 16 residues. The CDR3 protein is CASSPRSGGVNYEQYF. For the CDR3, the DNA is TGTGCCAGCAGCCCAAGATCCGGGGGAGTGAACTACGAGCAGTACTTC.

In its sample, this clone was seen once. This rearrangement joins TRBV27 to TRBJ2-7, with a tentative D call TRBD1 (6 bases). CDR3 size: 12 residues. CDR1 and CDR2 from the germline V gene are MNHEY and SMNVEV (reference sequence). The V end lost 6 bases, the J end lost 3 bases, and 9 bases lay between the germline ends. CDR3 residues: CASRGRGYEQYF. CDR3 DNA sequence: TGTGCCAGCAGGGGCAGGGGCTACGAGCAGTACTTC.

The CDR3 here is CASSPGLAGSTDTQYF. DNA of the CDR3: TGCGCCAGCAGCCCGGGACTAGCGGGGAGCACAGATACGCAGTATTTT. The chain couples TRBV5-1 to TRBJ2-3; 13 bases line up with TRBD2. Losses at the gene ends were 4 bases for V and 0 bases for J; bases not matched to a gene: 2. Germline V gene sequence: CDR1 SGHRS, CDR2 YFSETQ. The CDR3 sequence is 16 residues long. Supplemented by reference TRBV5-1 and TRBJ2-3, the full variable domain reads KAGVTQTPRYLIKTRGQQVTLSCSPISGHRSVSWYQQTPGQGLQFLFEYFSETQRNKGNFPGRFSGRQFSNSRSEMNVSTLELGDSALYLCASSPGLAGSTDTQYFGPGTRLTVL.

The gene calls are TRBV18 and TRBJ1-2; D not resolved. Looked up from germline, CDR1 is KGHSH and CDR2 is LQKENI. V was clipped by 5 bases and J by 0 bases, with 10 bases between them. The CDR3 is made up of 14 amino acids. Here the CDR3 reads CASSRPDSNYGYTF. CDR3 DNA sequence: TGTGCCAGCTCAAGGCCCGATTCTAACTATGGCTACACCTTC. Full variable domain (remainder filled in from reference TRBV18 and TRBJ1-2): NAGVMQNPRHLVRRRGQEARLRCSPMKGHSHVYWYRQLPEEGLKFMVYLQKENIIDESGMPKERFSAEFPKEGPSILRIQQVVRGDSAAYFCASSRPDSNYGYTFGSGTRLTVV.

The chain has TRBV5-4 and TRBJ2-3, with TRBD2 matching over 11 bases. Germline V gives CDR1 SGHNT, CDR2 YYREEE (reference sequence). V lost 4 bases, J lost 2 bases, and 9 bases stayed unmatched. The CDR3 has 17 amino acids. The CDR3 region has the DNA TGTGCCAGCAGCCAGGGGGCTAGCGGGGGGAACACAGATACGCAGTATTTT. Amino acids: CASSQGASGGNTDTQYF.

The V call is TRBV7-6, the J call TRBJ2-7; TRBD2 agrees at 9 bases. The germline V gene has CDR1 SGHVS and CDR2 FNYEAQ. The CDR3 runs to 17 residues. Unmatched junction bases numbered 8, after V lost 0 bases and J lost 2 bases. In nucleotides, the CDR3 is TGTGCCAGCAGCTTAGCGCCGGCTAGCGGGGAAGCCTACGAGCAGTACTTC. This sequence encodes CASSLAPASGEAYEQYF.

Here the CDR3 reads CASSLGVNYEQYF. The DNA of the CDR3 is TGTGCCAGCAGCTTGGGGGTTAACTACGAGCAGTACTTC. This chain joins TRBV7-2 and TRBJ2-7; D may correspond to TRBD1 or TRBD2 (5 bases each). Germline V gene lookup returns CDR1 SGHTA and CDR2 FQGNSA. V was shortened by 3 bases and J by 3 bases, with 9 bases between the two germline ends. This CDR3 is built from 13 residues.

This chain joins TRBV2 and TRBJ2-1; TRBD1 might be the D (5 bases). In germline, CDR1 is SNHLY, CDR2 FYNNEI. This CDR3 is built from 12 residues. The V end lost 7 bases, the J end lost 6 bases, and 10 bases lay between the germline ends. The DNA of the CDR3 is TGTGCCAGCACCCAAGGGGTCAATGAGCAGTTCTTC. This sequence encodes CASTQGVNEQFF.

This clone came up a few times. V and J are TRBV15 and TRBJ1-3, with TRBD1 identical over 9 bases. This CDR3 spans 17 amino acids. Germline trimming cut 1 base from V and 2 bases from J; bases unmatched to any gene: 6. Germline values: CDR1 LNHNV, CDR2 YYDKDF (reference sequence). CDR3 protein: CATSRAYGQGTGNTIYF. The CDR3, as DNA: TGTGCCACCAGCAGAGCCTACGGACAGGGGACTGGAAACACCATATATTTT.

The gene calls are TRBV9 and TRBJ1-6; D may be TRBD1 (5 bases). The CDR3 length is 15 residues. V was trimmed by 4 bases and J by 8 bases, leaving 16 bases between them. CDR1 is SGDLS, CDR2 YYNGEE, per germline. CDR3 sequence (DNA): TGTGCCAGCAGCCCTCAGGGTGGGAAGGATTCACCCCTCCACTTT. As protein: CASSPQGGKDSPLHF.

J is TRBJ1-1 and V is TRBV13; 10 bases map to TRBD1. V lost 5 bases to trimming and J lost 8 bases; unmatched junction nucleotides: 2. The CDR3 is 12 residues long. Germline CDR1 and CDR2: PRHDT and FYEKMQ (reference sequence). As DNA, the CDR3 is TGTGCCAGCAGCCAGACAGGGGGCGAAGCTTTCTTT. It codes for CASSQTGGEAFF. Variable domain in full (rest from reference TRBV13 and TRBJ1-1): AAGVIQSPRHLIKEKRETATLKCYPIPRHDTVYWYQQGPGQDPQFLISFYEKMQSDKGSIPDRFSAQQFSDYHSELNMSSLELGDSALYFCASSQTGGEAFFGQGTRLTVV.